These T cell receptor beta chains were read from a single sample in a study of tumor and adjacent non-tumor tissue in lung cancer. Each CDR3 protein gets one entry after TCRdb re-called the multiplex PCR reads with MiXCR. The sample lists about 110,000 distinct CDR3 sequences; over 70% were seen once. The sequenced sample consisted of lung tumor tissue. These receptor sequences come from a man aged 70 or older with non-small cell lung cancer. Each CDR3 is given with its conserved first and last residue. Fields, in order: clone size, J gene, V gene, D gene, CDR3 protein, CDR3 DNA. D genes are given only for firm matches. Rows may omit the clone size; those that give it use once, few, many or a size class.

- | TRBJ2-3 | TRBV14 | TRBD2 | CASSPSAGVFPDTQNF | TGTGCCAGTAGCCCGTCAGCGGGAGTTTTCCCAGATACGCAGAATTTT
- | TRBJ2-1 | TRBV10-2 | - | CANRSPGSSSHEQFF | TGCGCCAACAGGTCCCCGGGATCCTCTTCTCACGAGCAGTTCTTC
- | TRBJ1-5 | TRBV6-2/TRBV6-3 | - | CASSYLIGRTRASNQPQHF | TGTGCCAGCAGTTACTTGATTGGGCGTACAAGAGCGAGCAATCAGCCCCAGCATTTT
- | TRBJ2-1 | TRBV19 | TRBD1 | CASSTNRGNVYNEQFF | TGTGCCAGTAGTACAAACAGGGGAAACGTCTATAATGAGCAGTTCTTC
- | TRBJ2-7 | TRBV12-3/TRBV12-4 | - | CASSLGTFGYEYYF | TGCGCCAGCAGTTTAGGGACTTTTGGGTACGAGTATTACTTC
once | TRBJ2-2 | TRBV12-5 | - | CASGPRDSSPTGELFF | TGTGCTAGTGGCCCACGGGACTCCAGTCCCACAGGGGAGCTGTTTTTT
- | TRBJ1-1 | TRBV29-1 | - | CSVFGQGIGTEAFF | TGCAGCGTCTTCGGACAAGGAATTGGAACTGAAGCTTTCTTT
- | TRBJ2-7 | TRBV28 | - | CASSPKASGTPRNEQYF | TGTGCCAGCAGTCCAAAAGCCTCCGGGACCCCGAGGAATGAGCAGTACTTC
- | TRBJ2-3 | TRBV20-1 | TRBD2 | CNVEAGGDTQYF | TGCAATGTAGAAGCGGGGGGAGATACGCAGTATTTT
- | TRBJ2-1 | TRBV6-6 | TRBD2 | CASNSSTGRGNEQFF | TGTGCCAGCAACTCGTCTACCGGGAGGGGGAATGAGCAGTTCTTC
- | TRBJ2-7 | TRBV10-2 | - | CARRTGLAEQYF | TGCGCCAGGAGGACGGGATTAGCGGAGCAGTACTTT
once | TRBJ2-5 | TRBV4-1 | - | CVCSRQWRQETQYF | TGCGTCTGCAGCCGACAGTGGAGGCAAGAGACCCAGTACTTC
- | TRBJ2-7 | TRBV6-1 | - | CASSELLALVYEQYF | TGTGCCAGCAGTGAACTATTAGCGCTGGTGTACGAGCAGTACTTC
- | TRBJ2-5 | TRBV6-2/TRBV6-3 | TRBD1 | CASNYHGQGPQEAQYF | TGTGCCAGCAATTACCACGGACAGGGCCCCCAAGAGGCCCAGTACTTC
- | TRBJ1-5 | TRBV5-6 | - | CTSSYRACYQPHHF | TGTACCAGCAGCTATCGGGCATGCTATCAGCCCCATCATTTT
- | TRBJ2-7 | TRBV30 | TRBD1 | CARYPGTGLSYDQYF | TGTGCCCGTTATCCCGGGACAGGGCTCTCCTACGACCAGTACTTC
many | TRBJ2-1 | TRBV15 | - | CATSRDPRYNEQFF | TGTGCCACCAGCAGAGATCCACGATACAATGAGCAGTTCTTC
- | TRBJ2-7 | TRBV10-2 | - | CANRTTGFYEQYF | TGCGCCAACAGAACGACAGGATTCTACGAGCAATACTTC
few | TRBJ1-1 | TRBV4-1 | - | CASNQDWGVAFF | TGCGCCAGCAACCAAGATTGGGGAGTGGCTTTCTTT
few | TRBJ2-3 | TRBV11-2 | - | CASSTRMGGSTDIQYF | TGTGCCAGCAGCACCCGCATGGGGGGTTCCACAGATATACAGTATTTT
many | TRBJ2-1 | TRBV10-3 | - | CAIRPTLGVERENEQFF | TGTGCCATCAGACCGACCCTGGGGGTAGAAAGGGAAAATGAGCAGTTCTTC
once | TRBJ1-4 | TRBV6-1 | - | CDSSAAHNEKLFF | TGTGACAGCAGTGCAGCTCATAATGAAAAACTGTTTTTT